The source of this TCR beta chain is a study of blood T cell repertoires in COVID-19 (dated by TCRdb to the early 2020s). Broadly, across the study: Collaborator samples came from the United States, Italy and Spain and covered acute and convalescent phases of COVID-19. Where available, HLA class I and class II types were taken from metadata supplied by the sample provider and were not determined by assay-based typing. The repertoires were released in a freely available public database meant as a resource for research on the immune response to SARS-CoV-2. Nearly every sample came with metadata listing a de-identified subject ID, COVID-19 status, age in years and sex. Deeply sampled blood TCRbeta repertoires from subjects exposed to, actively infected with, or recovered from COVID-19 were included in the dataset. The prospective study material was composed of cDNA or gDNA derived from T cells, B-cell-depleted T cells, or PBMCs. The samples were drawn from the first 160 participants of the ongoing ImmuneRACE study and from 1,254 subjects provided by 6 global collaborators. General findings and caveats noted by the study authors: How much clinical and demographic metadata was included differed by source and by participant, and the metadata was provided uncurated.

A distance of 14 bases separates the germline ends of V and J, which lose 1 base and 7 bases respectively. The CDR3 runs 15 residues from the cysteine to the phenylalanine. Just CDR3 DNA is preserved here, 45 bases in frame from base 1. CDR1 SGHDN and CDR2 FVKESK were looked up in the germline V gene. TCRbeta CDR3 regions were amplified from genomic DNA by means of the immunoSEQ Assay, a bias-controlled multiplex PCR. As for the original processing: The number of nucleated cells in each sample was estimated by amplification of reference gene primers within the assay. To quantify the absolute abundance of each unique TCRbeta CDR3 rearrangement, sequence reads were collapsed and filtered. For each sample, productive Simpson clonality was calculated by taking the square root of Simpson's diversity index across productive rearrangements. TCRdb re-hosts the immuneACCESS table, in-frame sequences only. Its copies lack some clones; in the studies checked, an unresolved V gene accounts for under half of them, and the cause for the rest is not known. V and J calls plus clone size are reproduced from that table; the DNA served to infer D and trimming. Present in this sample are about 120,000 clones, just under 80% of which were seen just once. Of the sample, more than 20% falls within the top ten clones.

As regards this clone: The antigen it binds to is not known. No qualities accompany the bases; no much larger clone lies one base away.

The collaborating institutions used their own protocols to collect whole blood in K2EDTA tubes. For TCRbeta analysis, collaborators shipped samples as frozen whole blood, isolated PBMCs, or DNA extracted from either of those sample types. Sample: peripheral blood. This receptor was identified in a human donor in a cohort sampled during active COVID-19. Recombination connected TRBV14 to TRBJ2-1, with an unclear D gene assignment. The encoded CDR3 is CASSQVFTVKNEQFF. The sequenced DNA is TGTGCCAGCAGCCAAGTTTTCACAGTGAAGAATGAGCAGTTCTTC. The CDR3, completed at both ends by the reference TRBV14 and TRBJ2-1 genes, gives the full variable domain EAGVTQFPSHSVIEKGQTVTLRCDPISGHDNLYWYRRVMGKEIKFLLHFVKESKQDESGMPNNRFLAERTGGTYSTLKVQPAELEDSGVYFCASSQVFTVKNEQFFGPGTRLTVL.